This TCR beta chain stems from a study of PD-L1 blockade in urothelial cancer. Across the study: Males with bladder-origin urothelial cancer constituted about 85% of the 29 patients.

The time point was: pretreatment peripheral blood. It was locally advanced or metastatic urothelial carcinoma that patients had. The assay was immunoSEQ multiplex PCR, and TCRdb's table has in-frame clones only and misses some. The data hold about 57,000 clones, with 81% observed a single time. Germline V lookup: CDR1 SNHLY, CDR2 FYNNEI. Trimming pared 7 bases from V and 5 bases from J, leaving 14 bases between. CDR3 length: 13 amino acids. The clonotype was recovered from a man in his 70s with urothelial cancer. The genes are TRBV2 and TRBJ2-5, with D perhaps TRBD1 (5 bases). The sample here was PBMCs, taken around atezolizumab (anti-PD-L1) treatment. CDR3 residues: CASTGHWGETQYF. CDR3 nucleotides: TGTGCCAGCACTGGTCATTGGGGCGAGACCCAGTACTTC. Full variable domain (remainder filled in from reference TRBV2 and TRBJ2-5): EPEVTQTPSHQVTQMGQEVILRCVPISNHLYFYWYRQILGQKVEFLVSFYNNEISEKSEIFDDQFSVERPDGSNFTLKIRSTKLEDSAMYFCASTGHWGETQYFGPGTRLLVL.